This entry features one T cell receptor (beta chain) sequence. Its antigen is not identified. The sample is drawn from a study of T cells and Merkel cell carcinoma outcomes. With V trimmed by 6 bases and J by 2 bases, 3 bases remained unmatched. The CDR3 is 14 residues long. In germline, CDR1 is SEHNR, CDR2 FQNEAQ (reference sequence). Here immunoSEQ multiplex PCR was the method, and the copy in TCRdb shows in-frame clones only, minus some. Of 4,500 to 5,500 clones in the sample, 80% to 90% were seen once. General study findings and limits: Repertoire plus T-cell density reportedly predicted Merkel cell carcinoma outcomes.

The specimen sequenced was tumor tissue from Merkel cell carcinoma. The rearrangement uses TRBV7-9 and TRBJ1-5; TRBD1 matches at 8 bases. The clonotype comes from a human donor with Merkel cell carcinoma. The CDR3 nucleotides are TGTGCCAGCAGTCCGACAGGGGGCAATCAGCCCCAGCATTTT. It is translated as CASSPTGGNQPQHF.